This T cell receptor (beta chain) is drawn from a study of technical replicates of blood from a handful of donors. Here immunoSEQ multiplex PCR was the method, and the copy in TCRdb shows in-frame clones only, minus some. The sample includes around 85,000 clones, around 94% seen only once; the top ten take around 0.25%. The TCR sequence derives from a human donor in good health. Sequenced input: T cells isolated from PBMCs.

The CDR3 protein is CASQARLNTGELFF. CDR3 coding DNA: TGTGCCTCCCAGGCCAGGTTGAACACCGGGGAGCTGTTTTTT. This rearrangement joins TRBV19 to TRBJ2-2; D is unclear. V was clipped by 11 bases and J by 1 base, with 14 bases between them. Germline V CDR1 and CDR2: LNHDA, SQIVND (reference sequence). The CDR3 loop spans 14 amino acids.